The rows below give T cell receptor beta chains drawn from one sample of a study of blood T cell repertoires in COVID-19. The protocol was immunoSEQ multiplex PCR, while the TCRdb copy is restricted to in-frame clones and leaves out a portion. The sample carries fewer than 250,000 clones, 80% to 95% recorded once. Material: peripheral blood. These TCRs come from a man under 40 with COVID-19, enrolled during active disease. CDR3s include the opening cysteine and the closing phenylalanine or tryptophan. D genes are given only for firm matches. Size is stated for part of the rows, as once, few or many counts, or as a class when the clone is expanded.

D	V	size	J	DNA	CDR3
NA	TRBV6-5	NA	TRBJ2-1	TGTGCCAGCAGCCTCAGGGGGGTCTCCTACAATGAGCAGTTCTTC	CASSLRGVSYNEQFF
TRBD2	TRBV9	once	TRBJ2-7	TGTGCCAGCAGCGTAGCGGGACTAGCGGGGGTCGAGCAGTACTTC	CASSVAGLAGVEQYF
TRBD2	TRBV7-9	NA	TRBJ2-7	TGTGCCAGCAGCTTATCTAGCGGGGGTATTTTTTACTACGAGCAGTACTTC	CASSLSSGGIFYYEQYF
NA	TRBV14	NA	TRBJ1-1	TGTGCCAGCAGCCAAGTTGCACACCGAGCGGAAGCTTTCTTT	CASSQVAHRAEAFF
TRBD1	TRBV6-1	NA	TRBJ1-3	TGTGCCAGCAGTGAAGCGCAGGGGACAGGGGGAAACACCATATATTTT	CASSEAQGTGGNTIYF
NA	TRBV3-1/TRBV3-2	NA	TRBJ1-4	TGTGCCAGCAGCCGCCGGACAGCAACTAATGAAAAACTGTTTTTT	CASSRRTATNEKLFF
TRBD2	TRBV7-7	NA	TRBJ2-5	TGTGCCAGCAGCCCCCGGGAGGGGCCCATGGAGACCCAGTACTTC	CASSPREGPMETQYF
TRBD1	TRBV5-1	NA	TRBJ1-2	TGCGCCAGCAGCTCAGGACCACAGGGGAGATATGGCTACACCTTC	CASSSGPQGRYGYTF
TRBD1	TRBV5-1	NA	TRBJ2-3	TGCGCCAGCAGCTGGCCCGGGACAGGGGGGGCAGATACGCAGTATTTT	CASSWPGTGGADTQYF
TRBD1	TRBV5-4	once	TRBJ2-7	TGTGCCAGCAGCTTGGTTGAGGGGGCAGAGTACGAGCAGTACTTC	CASSLVEGAEYEQYF
NA	TRBV21-1	NA	TRBJ2-2	TGTGCCAGCAGCAAAGCGCAGGCAGGCTTCACCGGGGAGCTGTTTTTT	CASSKAQAGFTGELFF
TRBD2	TRBV5-1	NA	TRBJ2-3	TGCGCCAGCAGCTTGGCACTAGCGGGGGGTTTGACAGATACGCAGTATTTT	CASSLALAGGLTDTQYF
NA	TRBV19	few	TRBJ2-2	TGTGCCAGTAACGGACAGCGAGTTAGCGGGGAGCTGTTTTTT	CASNGQRVSGELFF
NA	TRBV29-1	once	TRBJ1-2	TGCAGCGTTGAATCTGCCACAGACTATGGCTACACCTTC	CSVESATDYGYTF
TRBD2	TRBV6-1	NA	TRBJ2-2	TGTGCCAGCAGTGCGAGACTAGCGGGGGGGCCAGGCACCGGGGAGCTGTTTTTT	CASSARLAGGPGTGELFF
NA	TRBV5-1	NA	TRBJ1-2	TGCGCCAGCAGCTGGACAGAGAACTATGGCTACACCTTC	CASSWTENYGYTF
TRBD2	TRBV20-1	NA	TRBJ2-5	TGCAGTGCTAGTCTAGCGGGGGGACAAGAGACCCAGTACTTC	CSASLAGGQETQYF
NA	TRBV12-5	NA	TRBJ2-7	TGTGCTAGTGGTTTGGGTGTAGTTTTCGAGCAGTACTTC	CASGLGVVFEQYF
NA	TRBV30	NA	TRBJ1-5	TGTGCCTGGAGTGTATTCTCCTACTTCAATCAGCCCCAGCATTTT	CAWSVFSYFNQPQHF
TRBD1	TRBV2	NA	TRBJ1-3	TGTGCCAGCAAACTGACAGGGGTTGGAAACACCATATATTTT	CASKLTGVGNTIYF
NA	TRBV18	NA	TRBJ2-5	TGTGCCAGCTCACCACAGGAGTTACAAGAGACCCAGTACTTC	CASSPQELQETQYF
NA	TRBV7-9	NA	TRBJ1-2	TGTGCCAGCAGCTTAGTTTCGGGTACTAACTATGGCTACACCTTC	CASSLVSGTNYGYTF
NA	TRBV15	NA	TRBJ1-5	TGTGCCACCAGCAGAGGTAGTTGGCAGCCCCAGCATTTT	CATSRGSWQPQHF
NA	TRBV6-5	NA	TRBJ1-2	TGTGCCAGCAGACCCCCCGGGGCAGGGGATTCTGGCTACACCTTC	CASRPPGAGDSGYTF